This T cell receptor beta chain was captured by sequencing in a study of blood T cell repertoires in COVID-19. Study at large: Sites across the United States, Italy and Spain contributed samples from acute and convalescent COVID-19. The cDNA or gDNA used as material had been derived from T cells, B-cell-depleted T cells, or PBMCs.

V was clipped by 2 bases and J by 0 bases, with 5 bases between them. CDR3 length equals 14 residues. The germline V gene encodes CDR1 LNHDA and CDR2 SQIVND (reference sequence). As originally analysed: Estimation of nucleated cell counts relied on the amplification of reference gene primers. Some clones are missing from TCRdb's copy, which holds only in-frame ones; the method was immunoSEQ multiplex PCR. V, J and clone size were drawn from that table, and D and trimming were deduced from the DNA. Among tens of thousands of clones listed, about four fifths were seen once. The origin of this receptor is a woman aged 55-75 years with acute or convalescent COVID-19. This sequence joins TRBV19 and TRBJ1-5, with unresolved D. Source material: peripheral blood. CDR3 DNA sequence: TGTGCCAGTAGTATACACGGTAGCAATCAGCCCCAGCATTTT. Protein: CASSIHGSNQPQHF.